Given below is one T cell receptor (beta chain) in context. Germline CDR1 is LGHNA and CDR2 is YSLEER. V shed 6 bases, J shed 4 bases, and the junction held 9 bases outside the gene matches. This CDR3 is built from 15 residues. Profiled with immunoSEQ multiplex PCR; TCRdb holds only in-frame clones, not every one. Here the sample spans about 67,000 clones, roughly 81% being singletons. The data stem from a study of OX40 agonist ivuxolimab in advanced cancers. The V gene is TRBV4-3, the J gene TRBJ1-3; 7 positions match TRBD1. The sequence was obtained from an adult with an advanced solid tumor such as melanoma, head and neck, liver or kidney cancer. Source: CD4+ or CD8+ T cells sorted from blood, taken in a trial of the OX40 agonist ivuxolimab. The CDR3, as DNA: TGCGCCAGCAGTCTATTTACAGGGGTCGGAAACACCATATATTTT. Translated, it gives CASSLFTGVGNTIYF.